The present TCR beta chain was sequenced within a study of T cell changes during pregnancy in multiple sclerosis. Clones were sequenced by immunoSEQ multiplex PCR, and TCRdb holds only the in-frame ones, with some missing. Here the sample spans about 15,000 clones, roughly 86% being singletons. The TCR originated in a female donor in good health, enrolled as a control in a pregnancy study. This specimen was CD8+ T cells from peripheral blood mononuclear cells, taken in the second trimester of pregnancy.

The chain's CDR3 is CASSVYEYYEQYF. The CDR3 DNA reads TGTGCCAGCAGTGTCTACGAATACTACGAGCAGTACTTC. The chain joins TRBV28 to TRBJ2-7, with unresolved D. Germline values: CDR1 MDHEN, CDR2 SYDVKM. V lost 5 bases, J lost 3 bases, and 11 bases lay in between. This CDR3 is built from 13 residues.